These 26 T cell receptor beta chains came from one sample sequenced in a study of shared clonotypes between healthy human individuals. Naive CD8 populations comprised CD45RO-negative cells positively selected for CCR7, excluding terminally differentiated effector memory CD45RA+ cells. Some clones are missing from TCRdb's copy, which holds only in-frame ones; the method was immunoSEQ multiplex PCR. The profile covers fewer than 800,000 clones, with 92% appearing a single time and roughly 22% taken by the ten largest. The specimen was naive CD8+ T cells sorted from blood. The receptors stem from a man aged 30 to 39 in good health.

As regards this clone: Within the sample, other DNA sequences also encode this same CDR3. This chain joins TRBV27 and TRBJ2-1, with unresolved D. The CDR3 runs to 14 residues. Germline-derived CDR1 and CDR2 are MNHEY and SMNVEV (reference sequence). V dropped 0 bases and J dropped 4 bases, with 7 bases sitting between them. The CDR3 here is CASSLSGPYNEQFF. CDR3 sequence (DNA): TGTGCCAGCAGTTTATCAGGTCCTTACAATGAGCAGTTCTTC.

In DNA, the CDR3 is TGTGCCAGTAGTATATCAGCGGGAGATCTCAGCGAGCAGTACTTC. Amino acids: CASSISAGDLSEQYF. The chain links TRBV19 to TRBJ2-7; 8 bases match TRBD2. The V segment lost 2 bases and the J segment 6 bases; nucleotides outside the gene matches: 9. Looked up from germline, CDR1 is LNHDA and CDR2 is SQIVND (reference sequence). CDR3 length: 15 residues. Supplemented by reference TRBV19 and TRBJ2-7, the full variable domain reads DGGITQSPKYLFRKEGQNVTLSCEQNLNHDAMYWYRQDPGQGLRLIYYSQIVNDFQKGDIAEGYSVSREKKESFPLTVTSAQKNPTAFYLCASSISAGDLSEQYFGPGTRLTVT.

This chain joins TRBV29-1 and TRBJ2-3; 9 nucleotides match TRBD1. This CDR3 is 17 amino acids long. In germline, CDR1 is SQVTM, CDR2 ANQGSEA. V shed 6 bases and J 0 bases; nucleotides not matched to a gene: 13. CDR3 nucleotides: TGCAGCGTGGAGACCGGGACAGGGAATCCCAGCACAGATACGCAGTATTTT. The encoded protein is CSVETGTGNPSTDTQYF.

This chain connects TRBV7-9 to TRBJ2-3; 9 bases are shared with TRBD2. Germline loops: CDR1 SEHNR, CDR2 FQNEAQ (reference sequence). The V and J ends lost 5 bases and 4 bases, in that order; junction bases with no gene match: 10. This CDR3 contains 16 residues. CDR3 sequence: CASSPTLAGRADTQYF. CDR3 sequence (DNA): TGTGCCAGCAGCCCGACTCTAGCGGGAAGAGCAGATACGCAGTATTTT. The entire variable domain, with the rest obtained from reference TRBV7-9 and TRBJ2-3, is as follows: DTGVSQNPRHKITKRGQNVTFRCDPISEHNRLYWYRQTLGQGPEFLTYFQNEAQLEKSRLLSDRFSAERPKGSFSTLEIQRTEQGDSAMYLCASSPTLAGRADTQYFGPGTRLTVL.

This clone has just one count. This chain links TRBV4-2 with TRBJ1-1; D is perhaps TRBD1 (6 bases). This CDR3 has 14 residues. Per the germline V gene, CDR1 is LGHNA and CDR2 is YNFKEQ. The ends were cut back, 4 bases at V and 2 bases at J, with 11 bases in the middle. DNA of the CDR3: TGTGCCAGCAGCCCCCAGGGGCGCAACACTGAAGCTTTCTTT. Amino acid sequence: CASSPQGRNTEAFF.

This chain uses TRBV11-2 with TRBJ2-7, with D perhaps TRBD1 or TRBD2 (5 bases each). V was cut by 4 bases and J by 7 bases, with 23 bases left in between. The CDR3 sequence is 16 residues long. Per germline, CDR1 SGHAT and CDR2 FQNNGV. CDR3 loop: CASSSTLFKAGAEQYF. CDR3 bases: TGTGCCAGCAGCTCCACCCTTTTTAAGGCCGGGGCGGAGCAGTACTTC. Combining the CDR3 with reference TRBV11-2 and TRBJ2-7 gives the whole variable domain EAGVAQSPRYKIIEKRQSVAFWCNPISGHATLYWYQQILGQGPKLLIQFQNNGVVDDSQLPKDRFSAERLKGVDSTLKIQPAKLEDSAVYLCASSSTLFKAGAEQYFGPGTRLTVT.

The chain links TRBV27 to TRBJ1-3; tentative D call: TRBD1 (5 bases). V was pared by 5 bases and J by 0 bases, with 14 bases between. The CDR3 has 16 amino acids. Germline V CDR1 and CDR2: MNHEY, SMNVEV (reference sequence). The CDR3 sequence is CASSPNRQISGNTIYF. The CDR3 nucleotides are TGTGCCAGCAGTCCGAATCGACAGATCTCTGGAAACACCATATATTTT.

The rearrangement uses TRBV2 and TRBJ2-7; 9 positions match TRBD2. Germline CDR1 SNHLY, CDR2 FYNNEI. V shed 6 bases, J shed 2 bases, and the junction held 5 bases outside the gene matches. This CDR3 has 14 amino acids. The CDR3 coding sequence is TGTGCCAGCAGGGGTAGCGGGAGCGCCTACGAGCAGTACTTC. This encodes CASRGSGSAYEQYF.

The chain combines TRBV7-9 with TRBJ2-2; D remains unclear. The ends were cut back, 3 bases at V and 8 bases at J, with 13 bases in the middle. Germline V gives CDR1 SEHNR, CDR2 FQNEAQ (reference sequence). The CDR3 totals 14 residues. This CDR3 reads CASSFFASSGELFF. CDR3 coding DNA: TGTGCCAGCAGCTTCTTCGCTTCATCTGGGGAGCTGTTTTTT. Variable domain in full (rest from reference TRBV7-9 and TRBJ2-2): DTGVSQNPRHKITKRGQNVTFRCDPISEHNRLYWYRQTLGQGPEFLTYFQNEAQLEKSRLLSDRFSAERPKGSFSTLEIQRTEQGDSAMYLCASSFFASSGELFFGEGSRLTVL.

CDR3 nucleotides: TGTGCCAGCAGTTACAGTTCTGCCAGCGGCACAGATACGCAGTATTTT. Protein: CASSYSSASGTDTQYF. The gene calls are TRBV6-5 and TRBJ2-3; D is unclear. Trimming pared 2 bases from V and 1 base from J, leaving 13 bases between. The CDR3 is 16 residues long. The V gene's germline CDR1 is MNHEY and CDR2 SVGAGI.

The chain couples TRBV2 to TRBJ2-1; TRBD2 agrees at 14 bases. The CDR3 consists of 13 residues. V dropped 10 bases and J dropped 9; count of bases not matched to a gene: 5. CDR1 and CDR2 (germline): SNHLY, FYNNEI. The chain's CDR3 is CATGLAGGGEQFF. Written as DNA, the CDR3 is TGTGCCACAGGACTAGCGGGAGGAGGTGAGCAGTTCTTC. The whole variable domain, remainder taken from reference TRBV2 and TRBJ2-1, is EPEVTQTPSHQVTQMGQEVILRCVPISNHLYFYWYRQILGQKVEFLVSFYNNEISEKSEIFDDQFSVERPDGSNFTLKIRSTKLEDSAMYFCATGLAGGGEQFFGPGTRLTVL.

With regard to this clone: A far larger clone is one base from this, pointing to a likely read error. CDR3 residues: CASSLYAADAYNEQFF. In DNA, the CDR3 is TGTGCCAGCAGCTTATACGCCGCGGATGCCTACAATGAGCAGTTCTTC. The V gene is TRBV7-6, the J gene TRBJ2-1; no clear D. The germline gives CDR1 SGHVS, CDR2 FNYEAQ. V lost 2 bases to trimming and J lost 2 bases, with 13 bases between them. This CDR3 has 16 amino acids.

The J gene is TRBJ2-1, the V gene TRBV28; 9 bases are a match to TRBD2. Per the germline V gene, CDR1 is MDHEN and CDR2 is SYDVKM. V dropped 1 base and J dropped 5; count of bases not matched to a gene: 3. There are 15 residues in the CDR3. The CDR3 sequence: CASSLLAGVDNEQFF. Here the CDR3 DNA reads TGTGCCAGCAGTTTATTAGCGGGAGTTGACAATGAGCAGTTCTTC.

This clone was detected once. The chain links TRBV5-6 to TRBJ2-7; the match to TRBD2 covers 9 bases. Unmatched junction bases numbered 12, after V lost 0 bases and J lost 5 bases. The CDR3 runs to 17 residues. The germline V gene has CDR1 SGHDT and CDR2 YYEEEE. The CDR3 DNA sequence: TGTGCCAGCAGCTTGGGACTAATAGCGGGGGTGATCGACGAGCAGTACTTC. Amino acids: CASSLGLIAGVIDEQYF.

This sequence joins TRBV4-1 and TRBJ2-5, with 7 positions matching TRBD1. The CDR3 is 14 residues long. The junction had 3 bases not matched to a gene; V was cut back by 1 base and J by 4 bases. The V gene's germline CDR1 is MGHRA and CDR2 YSYEKL. The CDR3 spells CASSQVHRGETQYF. The CDR3 DNA sequence: TGCGCCAGCAGCCAAGTTCACAGGGGAGAGACCCAGTACTTC.

The chain links TRBV27 to TRBJ2-1; D is unresolved. CDR3 length: 15 residues. Germline values: CDR1 MNHEY, CDR2 SMNVEV (reference sequence). V was trimmed by 0 bases and J by 2 bases, leaving 8 bases between them. The CDR3 region has the DNA TGTGCCAGCAGTTTATCGATCGGCCCCTACAATGAGCAGTTCTTC. Its protein product is CASSLSIGPYNEQFF.

This rearrangement joins TRBV7-8 to TRBJ2-1, with TRBD2 matching over 8 bases. J gave up 7 bases and V 5 bases, and 10 bases lay outside the gene matches. The CDR3 contains 15 residues. CDR1 and CDR2 from the germline V gene are SGHVS and FQNEAQ. In nucleotides, the CDR3 is TGTGCCAGCAGCCGAGCGGGAGCTGAGAGGAATGAGCAGTTCTTC. Translated, it gives CASSRAGAERNEQFF.

This clone occurred once. This chain joins TRBV5-1 and TRBJ2-7; 14 nucleotides match TRBD2. The CDR3 runs 15 residues. Germline CDR1 is SGHRS and CDR2 is YFSETQ. Trimming removed 5 bases from V and 4 bases from J; junction bases left unmatched: 5. The CDR3: CASRGGTSGSYEQYF. Here the CDR3 DNA reads TGCGCCAGCAGAGGAGGGACTAGCGGGAGTTACGAGCAGTACTTC. Based on the CDR3 plus reference TRBV5-1 and TRBJ2-7, the full variable domain is KAGVTQTPRYLIKTRGQQVTLSCSPISGHRSVSWYQQTPGQGLQFLFEYFSETQRNKGNFPGRFSGRQFSNSRSEMNVSTLELGDSALYLCASRGGTSGSYEQYFGPGTRLTVT.

The CDR3 is CASSTSGTSYEQYF. DNA of the CDR3: TGTGCCAGCAGTACTAGCGGTACCTCCTACGAGCAGTACTTC. This chain links TRBV28 with TRBJ2-7, with 8 positions matching TRBD2. Germline loops: CDR1 MDHEN, CDR2 SYDVKM. The V and J ends lost 5 bases and 0 bases, in that order; junction bases with no gene match: 3. The length of the CDR3 is 14 residues.

In regard to this clone: The sample holds other DNA sequences that translate to the same CDR3. The chain combines TRBV7-9 with TRBJ2-7; 7 bases agree with TRBD2. Per germline, CDR1 SEHNR and CDR2 FQNEAQ (reference sequence). The CDR3 consists of 15 residues. V trimming: 5 bases; J trimming: 1 base; junction bases outside the gene matches: 8. CDR3 amino acids: CASSLSGRASYEQYF. Written as DNA, the CDR3 is TGTGCCAGCAGCCTTAGCGGGCGCGCTTCCTACGAGCAGTACTTC.

The chain joins TRBV4-1 to TRBJ2-3, with TRBD2 identical over 8 bases. In germline, CDR1 is MGHRA, CDR2 YSYEKL. Trimming at V came to 4 bases and at J to 8 bases, leaving 8 bases not matched to a gene. The CDR3 runs 14 residues. The CDR3 coding sequence is TGCGCCAGCAGCCCAAGCGGGAGTTGGGTTACGCAGTATTTT. It yields the protein CASSPSGSWVTQYF.

The genes are TRBV7-2 and TRBJ1-1; 9 bases align to TRBD1. The CDR3 is made up of 17 amino acids. The germline V gene has CDR1 SGHTA and CDR2 FQGNSA. The J segment lost 4 bases and the V segment lost 5 bases, leaving 14 bases of the junction unmatched. CDR3 nucleotide sequence: TGTGCCAGCAGCACGACCGGGACAGGGCACTATACCACTGAAGCTTTCTTT. As protein: CASSTTGTGHYTTEAFF.

The chain employs TRBV5-1 and TRBJ2-3; 8 nucleotides align to TRBD1. Looked up from germline, CDR1 is SGHRS and CDR2 is YFSETQ. Trimming took 4 bases from V and 6 from J; bases not matched to a gene: 7. The CDR3 runs 14 residues. The CDR3 protein is CASSPTGATDTQYF. CDR3 sequence (DNA): TGCGCCAGCAGCCCGACAGGGGCGACGGATACGCAGTATTTT.

The chain employs TRBV27 and TRBJ1-2, with 8 bases fitting TRBD1. The CDR3 has 14 amino acids. The germline CDR1 and CDR2 sequences are MNHEY and SMNVEV (reference sequence). V lost 5 bases, J lost 4 bases, and 6 bases stayed unmatched. The CDR3 loop is CASSPQGAVYGYTF. The CDR3 nucleotides read TGTGCCAGCAGTCCCCAGGGGGCGGTCTATGGCTACACCTTC.

The chain combines TRBV27 with TRBJ2-3, with TRBD2 matching over 8 bases. In germline, CDR1 is MNHEY, CDR2 SMNVEV (reference sequence). The ends lost 5 bases at V and 3 bases at J; junction bases unmatched: 10. The CDR3 consists of 16 residues. The CDR3 DNA is TGTGCCAGCAGTGGGACTTTAGCTAGCGGGACAGATACGCAGTATTTT. It specifies CASSGTLASGTDTQYF.

The chain uses TRBV4-1 and TRBJ2-1; D is perhaps TRBD2 (6 bases). Between the trimmed V and J ends, which lost 3 bases and 0 bases, there was a span of 15 bases. Germline V gene sequence: CDR1 MGHRA, CDR2 YSYEKL. The CDR3 is 17 amino acids. The CDR3 is CASSQASGLSSYNEQFF. As DNA, the CDR3 is TGCGCCAGCAGCCAGGCAAGCGGGTTGAGCTCCTACAATGAGCAGTTCTTC.